These 14 T cell receptor beta chains were sequenced from one sample in a study of cytomegalovirus exposure and HLA in healthy donors. The method was immunoSEQ multiplex PCR; TCRdb's version includes in-frame clones alone and lacks a portion of them. The sample contains 90,000 to 110,000 clones, 86% of which appear only once. Material: PBMCs. Source of these receptors: a woman between 18 and 29 years old in good health and CMV-seropositive.

The chain is built from TRBV27 and TRBJ1-5, with 7 bases matching TRBD1. V trimming: 4 bases; J trimming: 5 bases; junction bases outside the gene matches: 5. This CDR3 has 14 amino acids. Germline V lookup: CDR1 MNHEY, CDR2 SMNVEV (reference sequence). The DNA of the CDR3 is TGTGCCAGCAGTTGGACAGGTAGGGATCAGCCCCAGCATTTT. It specifies CASSWTGRDQPQHF.

This clone was detected a few times. The chain is built from TRBV5-4 and TRBJ2-7; D ambiguous. Germline lookup yields CDR1 SGHNT and CDR2 YYREEE (reference sequence). V was cut by 4 bases and J by 3 bases, with 8 bases left in between. This CDR3 has 12 residues. CDR3 amino acids: CASSARDYEQYF. DNA of the CDR3: TGTGCCAGCAGCGCCCGAGACTACGAGCAGTACTTC.

This clone was seen only a few times. The DNA for the CDR3 is TGTGCCAGCAGGCCCGGGACTAGCGGTCACGAGCAGTACTTC. Protein: CASRPGTSGHEQYF. V and J are TRBV2 and TRBJ2-7; the match to TRBD2 covers 11 bases. The CDR3 totals 14 residues. Germline V CDR1 and CDR2: SNHLY, FYNNEI. The trim removed 6 bases at V and 5 bases at J, leaving 6 bases unmatched.

This clone was seen once. The chain links TRBV30 to TRBJ1-1; maybe TRBD1 (6 bases). V dropped 3 bases and J dropped 3 bases, with 11 bases sitting between them. The CDR3 runs 13 residues. CDR1 and CDR2 (germline): GTSNPN, SVGIG (reference sequence). CDR3 bases: TGTGCCTGGAGGGCGAGGGGGTACACTGAAGCTTTCTTT. It encodes CAWRARGYTEAFF.

The chain couples TRBV5-1 to TRBJ2-1; TRBD2 matches 8 bases. Per germline, CDR1 SGHRS and CDR2 YFSETQ. With V trimmed by 4 bases and J by 5 bases, 11 bases remained unmatched. This CDR3 spans 16 amino acids. CDR3 bases: TGCGCCAGCAGCCGGATGGTTGCGGGGGGCAACAATGAGCAGTTCTTC. Its translation: CASSRMVAGGNNEQFF.

This chain uses TRBV4-2 with TRBJ1-3; D may be TRBD1 (5 bases). Germline CDR1 is LGHNA and CDR2 is YNFKEQ. V gave up 4 bases and J gave up 0 bases, with 13 bases separating them. This CDR3 region has 16 residues. The CDR3 here is CASSLPGVSSGNTIYF. The DNA of the CDR3 is TGTGCCAGCAGCCTGCCGGGGGTCAGCTCTGGAAACACCATATATTTT.

The rearrangement joins TRBV15 to TRBJ2-7; D is perhaps TRBD1 (7 bases). Germline V gene lookup returns CDR1 LNHNV and CDR2 YYDKDF (reference sequence). The CDR3 loop spans 13 amino acids. With 5 bases removed from V and 4 bases from J, the gap between germline ends came to 12 bases. CDR3 region: CATSGGTAYEQYF. CDR3 sequence (DNA): TGTGCCACCAGCGGGGGGACAGCTTACGAGCAGTACTTC.

V usage is TRBV25-1 and J usage is TRBJ2-7; 7 nucleotides match TRBD2. This CDR3 has 12 amino acids. Germline V gives CDR1 MGHDK, CDR2 SYGVNS. The trim removed 9 bases at V and 2 bases at J, leaving 4 bases unmatched. The CDR3 DNA reads as TGTGCCAGTCGGGGAGGGACCTACGAGCAGTACTTC. It translates to CASRGGTYEQYF.

The chain combines TRBV12-5 with TRBJ2-7; the match to TRBD1 covers 7 bases. Germline V lookup: CDR1 LGHNT, CDR2 FRNRAP. This CDR3 is built from 14 residues. Unmatched junction bases numbered 7, after V lost 5 bases and J lost 3 bases. CDR3 amino acids: CASGPRQGYYEQYF. The CDR3 DNA reads as TGTGCTAGTGGTCCTAGACAGGGCTACTACGAGCAGTACTTC.

The V gene is TRBV4-1, the J gene TRBJ2-7, with 9 bases that match TRBD1. Germline V gene sequence: CDR1 MGHRA, CDR2 YSYEKL. Trimming at V came to 1 base and at J to 5 bases, leaving 12 bases not matched to a gene. CDR3 length: 17 amino acids. CDR3 in DNA: TGCGCCAGCAGCCAAGGTCTCTTGAGGACAGGGGTGGACGAGCAGTACTTC. Amino acid sequence: CASSQGLLRTGVDEQYF.

This chain connects TRBV20-1 to TRBJ2-7; unclear D gene. The germline CDR1 and CDR2 sequences are DFQATT and SNEGSKA (reference sequence). There are 11 residues in the CDR3. V was shortened by 5 bases and J by 9 bases, with 14 bases between the two germline ends. The CDR3 nucleotides are TGCAGTGCTCCTATATCGGTCGCGCAGTACTTC. It specifies CSAPISVAQYF.

The rearrangement joins TRBV28 to TRBJ1-2; 7 nucleotides agree with TRBD1. Trimming at V came to 4 bases and at J to 7 bases, leaving 12 bases not matched to a gene. CDR3 length: 15 residues. CDR1 MDHEN and CDR2 SYDVKM come from the germline V gene. The CDR3 sequence: CASSSQDRRALGYTF. As DNA, the CDR3 is TGTGCCAGCAGTTCCCAGGACAGGAGGGCCCTTGGCTACACCTTC.

The rearrangement uses TRBV19 and TRBJ2-3, with 12 bases fitting TRBD2. Germline V gives CDR1 LNHDA, CDR2 SQIVND (reference sequence). Unmatched junction bases numbered 11, after V lost 4 bases and J lost 6 bases. The CDR3 totals 17 residues. CDR3 loop: CASSKRSTSGGRDTQYF. The CDR3 bases are TGTGCCAGTAGTAAACGCTCGACTAGCGGGGGCCGGGATACGCAGTATTTT. Supplemented by reference TRBV19 and TRBJ2-3, the full variable domain reads DGGITQSPKYLFRKEGQNVTLSCEQNLNHDAMYWYRQDPGQGLRLIYYSQIVNDFQKGDIAEGYSVSREKKESFPLTVTSAQKNPTAFYLCASSKRSTSGGRDTQYFGPGTRLTVL.

In its sample, this clone was seen a few times. The chain employs TRBV7-8 and TRBJ2-7, with TRBD2 identical over 8 bases. The CDR3 sequence is 16 residues long. CDR1 and CDR2 (germline): SGHVS, FQNEAQ. Trimming at V came to 4 bases and at J to 7 bases, leaving 15 bases not matched to a gene. As DNA, the CDR3 is TGTGCCAGCAGCTCCATAGCGGGACATGGGCCTGGGGAGCAGTACTTC. Amino acid sequence: CASSSIAGHGPGEQYF.